This T cell receptor beta chain was sequenced for a study of OX40 agonist ivuxolimab in advanced cancers. The sampling schedule covered blood at baseline, cycle 4 day 1, and cycle 7 day 1. Using immunoSEQ multiplex PCR, the repertoire was profiled, and TCRdb retains in-frame clones only, with some absent. Of tens of thousands of clones detected, about nine tenths appear once; the ten largest clones hold around 9.8%. The sequencing used CD4+ or CD8+ T cells sorted from blood, collected in a trial of the OX40 agonist ivuxolimab. The TCR was taken from an adult with an advanced solid tumor such as melanoma, head and neck, liver or kidney cancer.

The CDR3 here is CASSFGGGVYEQYF. DNA of the CDR3: TGTGCCAGCAGCTTTGGCGGGGGTGTCTACGAGCAGTACTTC. The chain combines TRBV7-2 with TRBJ2-7; 7 nucleotides align to TRBD2. CDR3 length: 14 amino acids. Germline V gene sequence: CDR1 SGHTA, CDR2 FQGNSA. V lost 3 bases and J lost 3; bases outside the gene matches: 5.